This record looks at one TCR beta chain sequence and its context. It lacks a known antigen. Base quality data are lacking; no much larger clone is found one base away. Counted from cysteine to phenylalanine, this CDR3 has 15 amino acids. Only CDR3 DNA is held: 45 bases, read in frame from base 1. The junction shows trimming of 0 bases on V and 1 base on J, plus 9 bases between the germline ends. The germline V gene gives CDR1 as LGHNT and CDR2 as FRNRAP. The sample belongs to a study of cytomegalovirus exposure and HLA in healthy donors (dated by TCRdb to about 2017). In the study overall: An earlier analysis of several hundred of the donors reported approximately 300 Gb of sequence data and around 110 million unique TCR beta sequences obtained from around 190 million T cells. An early release covering roughly 640 HLA-typed donors comprised 250 to 350 gigabases of sequencing data and approximately 80 million unique TCR sequences. A separate validation cohort of roughly 130 different subjects was used in addition to the 666-subject first cohort. Across around 400 genotyped donors of the cohort, an average of roughly 200,000 unique TCR beta nucleotide sequences per donor were sequenced, and 15% to 20% of those sequences were non-productive. The study combined high-throughput TCR immunosequencing, statistical association of individual TCRs with disease status, and machine learning to predict cytomegalovirus infection status. The study profiled the T cell repertoires of hundreds of subjects by immunosequencing and related them to cytomegalovirus serostatus. To study patterns of TCR occurrence, a later analysis re-analyzed previously published TCR beta repertoires from around 670 donors and added high-resolution HLA genotyping. In the later analysis, no new phenotypic data were used to find candidate immune exposures; instead, reliance was placed on TCR beta sequences and their occurrence across donors. HLA typing included class I and class II loci at four-digit resolution. Of the approximately 400 genotyped donors, 81% fell in the genetic ancestry cluster associated with self-reported Caucasian donors. The aim of the study was to test whether cataloging public T cell receptors could identify signatures of past pathogen exposure. Every discovery cohort repertoire had been produced on one sequencing platform. The number of donors typed differed by locus, with roughly 620-640 for A, B, C, DRB1 and DQB1, approximately 500 for DQA1, under 610 for DPA1, and around 460 for DPB1. About five DR-DQ haplotypes were treated as single units for association and clustering because of strong linkage in the cohort. Genome-wide SNP genotypes for about 65% of the 666 donors were used in a later genetic analysis, which treated that subset as a discovery cohort. In an earlier analysis of several hundred of the donors, high-throughput TCR beta sequencing was used to judge whether each TCR beta V gene segment behaved as functional or pseudogenic. Alongside the repertoire data, information on donor age, sex, ethnicity and CMV serostatus was compiled. The study at large found these results: Three of the identified cytomegalovirus-associated TCR beta chains were confirmed in vitro to be specific for cytomegalovirus antigens. HLA typing was unavailable for some donors at each locus, so association tests used only the typed subset. A cluster of highly shared sequence variants was judged likely to represent a technical artifact of the sequencing pipeline. Because counts were too low, fewer than 20 rarely observed V segments, including chromosome 9 orphons, were excluded from the earlier analysis of 587 of the donors. Most TCR sequences were seen in very few donors, while some public TCRs were found in many individuals. When HLA alleles, especially DR and DQ, strongly co-occurred, TCR associations were difficult to assign to individual alleles. In a later analysis, TCR association rates were found to vary across HLA loci, with the most associated TCRs seen for DRB1 alleles and the fewest for HLA-C alleles. At a false discovery rate of 0.05, a later analysis linked under 20,000 TCR beta sequences to specific HLA alleles. Correlated functional status among segregating V segments might reflect linkage disequilibrium, but an unknown experimental factor could not be ruled out. The study listed 170 or so TCR beta chains as associated with cytomegalovirus. A later analysis reported that several top co-occurrence clusters appeared linked to parvovirus B19, influenza, CMV and Epstein-Barr virus. An earlier analysis of 587 of the donors showed that most TCR beta V segments appeared in productive rearrangements either about 87% or about 30% of the time, which broadly matched IMGT annotations. Compared with equally common non-associated chains, HLA-associated TCR beta chains in a later analysis were more clonally expanded and had lower generation probabilities. The only immune exposure information available for the cohort was CMV serostatus. In this cohort, only TCR beta chains were sequenced, and detectable features were limited by the absence of alpha or paired-chain data. A further reported finding was that TCR beta sequences accurately predicted the HLA-A and HLA-B alleles for most subjects in the first cohort. Presence/absence analyses assumed roughly uniform sequencing depth across donors, an assumption that may not hold. According to the authors, the approach could potentially be generalized to other disease states and immunological phenotypes. Most CMV-associated TCR beta chains appeared to be HLA-restricted in a later analysis, and the HLA associations seemed to be driven largely by CMV exposure. According to a later genetic analysis, donors in an Asian-associated ancestry cluster had fewer N-insertions in productive TCRs than the approximately 710-donor mean. Some IMGT-functional V segments, including TRBV6-2 and TRBV6-3, could not be told apart with the 87-base-pair reads, so those segments were excluded. A later genetic analysis associated a missense DCLRE1C variant with V-gene and J-gene trimming of TCR beta chains, and an independent cohort replicated the association. The classifier was reported to diagnose cytomegalovirus status with high specificity and sensitivity in both the original and validation cohorts.

Receptors were amplified or captured by the immunoSEQ multiplex PCR assay. For the multiplex PCR, a mixture combining 60 forward primers for TCR Vbeta segments and 13 reverse primers for TCR Jbeta segments was used. The CDR3 region of rearranged TCR beta genes was amplified from genomic DNA by a multiplex PCR assay. The Illumina HiSeq System was used to sequence the amplified TCR beta libraries as 87-base-pair reads. On the authors' methods: Across the 500 to 850 repertoires, a later analysis counted tens of millions of unique TCR beta chains, some 11 million of which were shared by at least two donors. Raw reads were error-corrected and collapsed into unique sequences by a nearest-neighbor algorithm in which closely related sequences were merged to remove PCR and sequencing errors. To assign V, D and J gene segments, CDR3 sequences were aligned to IMGT reference sequences. For a sequence to be retained, a match of at least six nucleotides to both a V gene segment and a J gene segment was required. A rearrangement was called productive if the CDR3 had no stop codons and remained in frame with V and J, and every other rearrangement was called non-productive. Following IMGT convention, CDR3 was defined as the stretch from the second conserved V-encoded cysteine up to the conserved J-encoded phenylalanine. The earlier analysis of 500 to 750 of the donors excluded any sequence lacking an unambiguous match to a single V gene segment. In an earlier analysis of 587 of the donors, V segments were called functional above 56.7% productive rearrangements and were called segregating when the between-donor standard deviation exceeded 5%. To diagnose cytomegalovirus status from the catalog of TCR beta chain sequences, a statistical classification framework was built. V and J gene assignment, in a later analysis, came from comparing TCR nucleotide sequences with IMGT/GENE-DB human TR gene sequences. The TCRdist pipeline was used in a later analysis to assign CDR3 sequences and most-parsimonious VDJ recombination scenarios. In a later analysis, each TCR beta chain was defined by its CDR3 amino acid sequence together with its V-gene family, and reads without a unique V-gene family were excluded. As a way to deal with suspected cross-contamination and a sequencing artifact, a later analysis dropped 450 to 600 nucleotide sequences that were highly shared and had low generation probability. A later analysis calculated a clonal expansion index for each public chain from normalized within-repertoire ranks of inferred template counts. In a later analysis, generation probabilities were computed using a VDJ recombination model fitted to out-of-frame rearrangements, and the results were checked against IGoR. A later analysis scored TCR-TCR, TCR-HLA and TCR-CMV co-occurrence with hypergeometric tests, applying a repertoire-size bias correction to TCR pairs. In a later analysis, false discovery rates were estimated by permuting HLA or CMV assignments 20 times. A later analysis grouped co-occurring TCRs with DBSCAN, adding TCRdist sequence similarity when clustering within HLA-allele-positive subsets. For co-occurrence clustering, repertoires with fewer than 30,000 or more than 120,000 public chains were excluded, along with five or six repertoires with anomalous nucleotide sharing. This is the immuneACCESS table as TCRdb keeps it, with only in-frame sequences that have V and J called. A part of the clones is gone; compared with another copy, unresolved V genes explain less than half, and the rest is unexplained. The D gene and trimming were derived from the DNA, and the V and J assignments and clone size from that table. The sample has under 150,000 clones on record, approximately 70% of them singletons. About 1.2% of the sample is held by the ten biggest clonotypes.

The cohort consisted of some 730 healthy bone marrow donors. All cohort members were sampled while nominally healthy, although unrecorded immune exposures were likely present. The donor tested CMV seronegative and was one of the 352 seronegative cohort members. Every donor gave a peripheral blood sample, and the peripheral blood mononuclear cells from that sample were used for TCR beta sequencing. Genomic DNA was extracted from the blood cell samples with the Qiagen DNeasy Blood Extraction Kit. The clonotype originates from a woman between 35 and 50 years old in good health and CMV-seronegative. Recombination connected TRBV12-5 to TRBJ1-1; TRBD1 is a possible D gene, resting on 6 matching bases. The sample was PBMCs. CDR3 sequence: CASGLVQGGNTEAFF. The bases read TGTGCTAGTGGTTTGGTACAAGGGGGGAACACTGAAGCTTTCTTT.